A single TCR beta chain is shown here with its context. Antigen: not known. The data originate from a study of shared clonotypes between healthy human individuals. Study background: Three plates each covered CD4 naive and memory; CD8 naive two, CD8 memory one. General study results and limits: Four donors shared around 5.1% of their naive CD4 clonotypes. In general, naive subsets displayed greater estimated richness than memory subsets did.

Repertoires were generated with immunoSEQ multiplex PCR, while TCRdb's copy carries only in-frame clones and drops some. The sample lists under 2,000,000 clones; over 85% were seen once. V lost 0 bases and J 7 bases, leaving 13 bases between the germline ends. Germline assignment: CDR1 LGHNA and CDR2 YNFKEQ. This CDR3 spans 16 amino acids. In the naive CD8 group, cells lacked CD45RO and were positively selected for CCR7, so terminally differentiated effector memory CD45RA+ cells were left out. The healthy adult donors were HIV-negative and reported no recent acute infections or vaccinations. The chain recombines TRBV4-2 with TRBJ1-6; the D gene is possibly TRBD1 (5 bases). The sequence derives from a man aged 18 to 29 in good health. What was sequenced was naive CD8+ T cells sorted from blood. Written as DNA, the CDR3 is TGTGCCAGCAGCCAAGATCCCGGGGGAGTAAATTCACCCCTCCACTTT. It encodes CASSQDPGGVNSPLHF.